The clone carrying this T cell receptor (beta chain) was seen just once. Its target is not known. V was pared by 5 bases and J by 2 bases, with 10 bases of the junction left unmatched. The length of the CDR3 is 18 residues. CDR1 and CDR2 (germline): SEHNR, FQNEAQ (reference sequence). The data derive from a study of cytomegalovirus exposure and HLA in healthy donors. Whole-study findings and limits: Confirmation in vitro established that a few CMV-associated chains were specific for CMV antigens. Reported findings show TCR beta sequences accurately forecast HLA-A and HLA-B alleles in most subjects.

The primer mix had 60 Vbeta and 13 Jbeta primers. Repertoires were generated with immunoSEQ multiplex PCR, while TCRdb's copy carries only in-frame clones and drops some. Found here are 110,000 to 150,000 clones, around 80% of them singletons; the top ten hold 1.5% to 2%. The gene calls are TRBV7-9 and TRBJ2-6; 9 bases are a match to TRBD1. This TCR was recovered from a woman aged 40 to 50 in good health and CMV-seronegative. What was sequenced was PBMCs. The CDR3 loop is CASSIPPGQGTGANVLTF. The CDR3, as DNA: TGTGCCAGCAGCATCCCACCGGGACAGGGAACTGGGGCCAACGTCCTGACTTTC.